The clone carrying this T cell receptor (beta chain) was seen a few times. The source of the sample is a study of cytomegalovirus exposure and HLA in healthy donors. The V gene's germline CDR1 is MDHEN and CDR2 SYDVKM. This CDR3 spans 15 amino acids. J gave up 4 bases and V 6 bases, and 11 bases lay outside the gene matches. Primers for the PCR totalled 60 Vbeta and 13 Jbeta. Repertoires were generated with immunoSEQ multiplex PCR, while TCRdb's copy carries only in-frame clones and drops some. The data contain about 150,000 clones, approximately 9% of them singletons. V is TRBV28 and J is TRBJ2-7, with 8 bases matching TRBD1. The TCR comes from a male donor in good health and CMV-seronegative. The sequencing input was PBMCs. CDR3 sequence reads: CASSQPGGEGYEQYF. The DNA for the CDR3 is TGTGCCAGCAGCCAACCAGGGGGCGAAGGTTACGAGCAGTACTTC.